This T cell receptor (beta chain) was sequenced during a study of blood T cell repertoires in COVID-19. Study background: There were acute and convalescent COVID-19 samples, and they came from the United States, Italy and Spain. Sources were T cells, B-cell-depleted T cells, or PBMCs; the material itself was cDNA or gDNA.

CDR3 length: 15 residues. CDR1 LNHDA and CDR2 SQIVND come from the germline V gene (reference sequence). V was clipped by 2 bases and J by 0 bases, with 7 bases between them. How the authors handled the data: Nucleated cell number was recorded as an estimate derived from reference gene primer amplification. Sequencing was performed with immunoSEQ multiplex PCR; in TCRdb, only in-frame clones are kept and a portion is missing. V and J calls and clone size come straight from that table; D and trimming were deduced from the DNA. The sample carries about 170,000 clones, approximately 90% recorded once. This clone was seen only a few times.

The TCR originated in a man aged 50-60 years who had recovered from COVID-19. The rearrangement uses TRBV19 and TRBJ2-2; the D gene is possibly TRBD1 (5 bases). The sample comprised peripheral blood. The CDR3 is CASSIRGANTGELFF. In DNA, the CDR3 is TGTGCCAGTAGTATAAGGGGCGCGAACACCGGGGAGCTGTTTTTT.